This T cell receptor (beta chain) was sequenced during a study of cytomegalovirus exposure and HLA in healthy donors. PCR primers comprised 60 Vbeta and 13 Jbeta primers. Generated by immunoSEQ multiplex PCR, the TCRdb table keeps only in-frame clones and is missing some. The sample records around 210,000 clones, about 88% being singletons. J gave up 4 bases and V 1 base, and 6 bases lay outside the gene matches. Germline assignment: CDR1 SEHNR and CDR2 FQNEAQ (reference sequence). CDR3 size: 17 residues. Those who donated were healthy bone marrow donors. As to this clone: Antigen unknown.

Study outcomes and limitations: A link between a missense DCLRE1C variant and TCR beta V- and J-gene trimming emerged from a later analysis. Using a false discovery rate of 0.05, a later analysis showed that 15,000 to 20,000 TCR beta sequences were associated with HLA alleles.

The receptor's source is a girl aged 2 to 9 in good health and CMV-seronegative. The specimen was PBMCs. The rearrangement links TRBV7-9 to TRBJ2-3; 12 bases fit TRBD2. Here the CDR3 reads CASSLGPTSGRADTQYF. CDR3 DNA sequence: TGTGCCAGCAGCTTAGGACCGACTAGCGGGAGAGCAGATACGCAGTATTTT.